The next 15 T cell receptor beta chains were all read from a single sample in a study of CD8 T cells in ankylosing spondylitis. Via MiXCR, TCRdb re-called the 5' RACE reads, giving one row per CDR3 protein. The table lists approximately 340,000 distinct CDR3 sequences, 14% to 15% of them singletons. The source material was blood, either unsorted or a sorted T cell fraction (not recorded which). These receptors came from a male donor with ankylosing spondylitis or in good health (not recorded which).

The chain combines TRBV5-5 with TRBJ2-7; D is unclear. Germline assignment: CDR1 SGHKS and CDR2 YYEKEE (reference sequence). The CDR3 is made up of 14 amino acids. V lost 4 bases, J lost 7 bases, and 18 bases lay in between. For the CDR3, the DNA is TGTGCCAGCAGCCCAAATGGGTCCCCTGGAGAGCAGTACTTC. Protein: CASSPNGSPGEQYF.

This clonotype was counted many times. The chain joins TRBV11-3 to TRBJ1-1, with TRBD1 identical over 7 bases. Germline V gene sequence: CDR1 SGHNT, CDR2 YENEEA. The CDR3 is 14 amino acids. Trimming at V came to 4 bases and at J to 5 bases, leaving 7 bases not matched to a gene. This CDR3 reads CASSYAPGGTEAFF. Here the CDR3 DNA reads TGTGCCAGCAGCTACGCCCCAGGGGGTACTGAAGCTTTCTTT.

This clonotype was detected ten times or more. CDR3 residues: CASSLGPGGDEQYF. For the CDR3, the DNA is TGTGCCAGCAGCTTGGGACCGGGAGGCGACGAGCAGTACTTC. The V call is TRBV5-6, the J call TRBJ2-7, with TRBD2 matching over 7 bases. Germline-derived CDR1 and CDR2 are SGHDT and YYEEEE. With V trimmed by 0 bases and J by 5 bases, 5 bases remained unmatched. The CDR3 spans 14 residues.

The V and J genes are TRBV7-9 and TRBJ2-5, with D maybe TRBD2 (6 bases). The germline V gene has CDR1 SEHNR and CDR2 FQNEAQ (reference sequence). Between the trimmed V and J ends, which lost 5 bases and 2 bases, there was a span of 12 bases. The CDR3 totals 14 residues. The chain's CDR3 is CASSESAGQETQYF. The CDR3 region has the DNA TGTGCCAGCAGCGAGTCGGCGGGGCAAGAGACCCAGTACTTC. The full variable domain, rest sourced from reference TRBV7-9 and TRBJ2-5, is DTGVSQNPRHKITKRGQNVTFRCDPISEHNRLYWYRQTLGQGPEFLTYFQNEAQLEKSRLLSDRFSAERPKGSFSTLEIQRTEQGDSAMYLCASSESAGQETQYFGPGTRLLVL.

The genes are TRBV4-1 and TRBJ1-4, with a tentative D call TRBD1 (5 bases). Trimming took off 3 bases at V and 12 bases at J, with 11 bases between the two ends. Germline V gene sequence: CDR1 MGHRA, CDR2 YSYEKL. The CDR3 extends over 12 amino acids. CDR3 loop: CASSHPGYQLFF. The CDR3 coding sequence is TGCGCCAGCAGCCACCCAGGGTACCAACTGTTTTTT.

This chain connects TRBV10-3 to TRBJ2-5, with 9 bases aligning to TRBD2. Germline CDR1 ENHRY, CDR2 SYGVKD. V lost 0 bases to trimming and J lost 5 bases; unmatched junction nucleotides: 7. The CDR3 spans 16 residues. The CDR3 sequence: CAISESPILAGETQYF. CDR3 bases: TGTGCCATCAGTGAGTCCCCGATCCTAGCGGGGGAGACCCAGTACTTC.

The V call is TRBV4-1, the J call TRBJ2-1; D gene ambiguous. Germline lookup yields CDR1 MGHRA and CDR2 YSYEKL. CDR3 size: 13 residues. With 1 base removed from V and 4 bases from J, the gap between germline ends came to 5 bases. Written as DNA, the CDR3 is TGCGCCAGCAGCCAAGTAGAGTACAATGAGCAGTTCTTC. This gives the protein CASSQVEYNEQFF.

The chain recombines TRBV7-2 with TRBJ2-7; a weak D match, TRBD1 (6 bases). CDR3 size: 12 residues. The germline CDR1 and CDR2 sequences are SGHTA and FQGNSA. V was clipped by 4 bases and J by 5 bases, with 9 bases between them. Written as DNA, the CDR3 is TGTGCCAGCAGCTCCAGGGGAAACGAGCAGTACTTC. As protein: CASSSRGNEQYF.

The chain joins TRBV5-1 to TRBJ2-5; a weak D match, TRBD2 (6 bases). CDR1 is SGHRS and CDR2 is YFSETQ in the germline V gene. With 4 bases removed from V and 4 bases from J, the gap between germline ends came to 14 bases. The CDR3 covers 14 residues. CDR3 nucleotide sequence: TGCGCCAGCAGCCTGGGGACTTACGGAGAGACCCAGTACTTC. It yields the protein CASSLGTYGETQYF.

This clonotype was seen many times. The genes are TRBV10-3 and TRBJ2-3; no definite D call. The CDR3 totals 15 residues. Trimming pared 6 bases from V and 0 bases from J, leaving 13 bases between. The germline CDR1 and CDR2 sequences are ENHRY and SYGVKD. CDR3 protein: CAISSDRSSTDTQYF. The CDR3 region has the DNA TGTGCCATCAGCTCCGACCGTTCTAGCACAGATACGCAGTATTTT.

The chain joins TRBV5-1 to TRBJ2-5; no reliable D call. CDR1 and CDR2 from the germline V gene are SGHRS and YFSETQ. This CDR3 is built from 15 residues. Trimming stripped 0 bases from V and 1 base from J, with 10 bases between. CDR3 coding DNA: TGCGCCAGCAGCTTGGTCGGCGTAACCCAAGAGACCCAGTACTTC. Its protein product is CASSLVGVTQETQYF.

Written as DNA, the CDR3 is TGCAGCGTTGAAGAAATGGGACAGGTCCTTCGAACCCAGTACTTC. Its translation: CSVEEMGQVLRTQYF. This chain links TRBV29-1 with TRBJ2-5; TRBD1 matches 8 bases. Germline trimming cut 0 bases from V and 8 bases from J; bases unmatched to any gene: 11. The CDR3 loop spans 15 amino acids. Germline V CDR1 and CDR2: SQVTM, ANQGSEA.

In this sample, this clonotype turned up a few times. The rearrangement joins TRBV20-1 to TRBJ2-5; 7 bases match TRBD1. Trimming cost V 0 bases and J 3 bases; bases outside gene matches: 10. The CDR3 totals 16 residues. In germline, CDR1 is DFQATT, CDR2 SNEGSKA (reference sequence). This CDR3 is CSARDPGRGPEETQYF. CDR3 sequence (DNA): TGCAGTGCTAGAGATCCGGGTAGGGGGCCCGAAGAGACCCAGTACTTC.

This chain joins TRBV3-1 and TRBJ2-7, with no clear D. Germline values: CDR1 LGHDT, CDR2 YNNKEL (reference sequence). V shed 1 base and J shed 6 bases, with 7 bases lying between them. CDR3 length equals 12 residues. CDR3: CASSQAAAEQYF. The CDR3 DNA reads as TGTGCCAGCAGCCAAGCAGCCGCCGAGCAGTACTTC.

This clonotype was counted between two and nine times. The gene calls are TRBV29-1 and TRBJ2-7; TRBD1 aligns across 9 bases. The CDR3 loop spans 13 amino acids. The J segment lost 5 bases and the V segment lost 6 bases, leaving 8 bases of the junction unmatched. From germline, CDR1 is SQVTM and CDR2 ANQGSEA. The CDR3 region has the DNA TGCAGCGTCCGCGGACAGGGGCACCACGAGCAGTACTTC. Translation: CSVRGQGHHEQYF.